This T cell receptor (beta chain) stems from a study of cytomegalovirus exposure and HLA in healthy donors. Notes on the study in general: The study found most TCR sequences rare, yet found some public TCRs in many donors. Most of the TCR beta V segments (in an earlier analysis) were productive either about 87% or about 30% of the time. A list of 150 to 200 TCR beta chains associated with cytomegalovirus was given.

Worth noting for this clone: Its antigen is not known.

Trimming shortened V by 0 bases and J by 0 bases, and 9 bases separated the two germline ends. CDR3 size: 16 residues. Germline-derived CDR1 and CDR2 are GTSNPN and SVGIG (reference sequence). PCR used 60 Vbeta primers and 13 Jbeta primers. Per the authors' pipeline: Among the unique TCR beta chains that a later analysis counted, 75 million to 85 million in all, roughly 10 million were shared. TCRdb's copy holds only in-frame clones and misses some; the assay was immunoSEQ multiplex PCR. D and trimming come from the DNA, and the V and J calls and clone size come from that table. This sample has some 270,000 clones; around 90% occur once, and the top ten carry 1.7%.

Sequencing was done on a sample of PBMCs. The sequence was collected from a girl aged 2-10 years in good health and CMV-seronegative. J is TRBJ1-6 and V is TRBV30; D is undetermined. The CDR3, as DNA: TGTGCCTGGAGTGTACTTCCTAACTCCTATAATTCACCCCTCCACTTT. Translation gives CAWSVLPNSYNSPLHF.